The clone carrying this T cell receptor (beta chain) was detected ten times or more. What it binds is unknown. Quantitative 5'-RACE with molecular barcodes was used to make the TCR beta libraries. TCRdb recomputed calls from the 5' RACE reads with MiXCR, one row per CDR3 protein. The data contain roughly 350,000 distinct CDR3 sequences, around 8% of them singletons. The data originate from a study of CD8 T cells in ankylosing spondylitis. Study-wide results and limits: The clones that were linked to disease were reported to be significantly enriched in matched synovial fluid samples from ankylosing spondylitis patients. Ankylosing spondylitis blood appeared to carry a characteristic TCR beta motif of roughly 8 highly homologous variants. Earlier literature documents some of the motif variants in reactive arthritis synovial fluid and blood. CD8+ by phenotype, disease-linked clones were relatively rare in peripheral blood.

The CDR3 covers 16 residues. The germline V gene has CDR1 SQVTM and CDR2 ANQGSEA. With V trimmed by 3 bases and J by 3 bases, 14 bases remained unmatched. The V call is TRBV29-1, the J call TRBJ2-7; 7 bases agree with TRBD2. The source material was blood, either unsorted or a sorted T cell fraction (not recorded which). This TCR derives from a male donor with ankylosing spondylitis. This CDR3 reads CSVEGVVSGGIYEQYF. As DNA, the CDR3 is TGCAGCGTTGAGGGGGTGGTTTCGGGAGGAATCTACGAGCAGTACTTC.